Listed here is a single TCR beta chain. The antigen is not known. Positive CCR7 selection of CD45RO-negative cells yielded the naive CD8 cells, and terminally differentiated effector memory CD45RA+ cells were excluded. This specimen belongs to a study of shared clonotypes between healthy human individuals. The overall study: Used for every donor were three CD4 naive, three CD4 memory, two CD8 naive and one CD8 memory plate. Notes on the study in general: An anticipated effect of sequencing depth on clonotype sharing among donors was recognized. In contrast to clonotypes shared by all four donors, non-shared clonotypes had lower generation probabilities.

The V and J ends lost 3 bases and 4 bases respectively, with 19 bases between them. The CDR3 length is 18 residues. Germline loops: CDR1 MDHEN, CDR2 SYDVKM. Generated by immunoSEQ multiplex PCR, the TCRdb table keeps only in-frame clones and is missing some. The data contain about 2.1 million clones, 80% to 95% of them singletons. The chain carries TRBV28 and TRBJ2-6, with D maybe TRBD1 (5 bases). This TCR was sampled from a man aged 18 to 35 in good health. Some clones in this sample may be carry-over from other donors' samples. Sequencing used naive CD8+ T cells from PBMCs. The CDR3 region has the DNA TGTGCCAGCAGTTTCACTGGGGCAGGGTTAAAGGGGGCCAACGTCCTGACTTTC. This codes for CASSFTGAGLKGANVLTF.